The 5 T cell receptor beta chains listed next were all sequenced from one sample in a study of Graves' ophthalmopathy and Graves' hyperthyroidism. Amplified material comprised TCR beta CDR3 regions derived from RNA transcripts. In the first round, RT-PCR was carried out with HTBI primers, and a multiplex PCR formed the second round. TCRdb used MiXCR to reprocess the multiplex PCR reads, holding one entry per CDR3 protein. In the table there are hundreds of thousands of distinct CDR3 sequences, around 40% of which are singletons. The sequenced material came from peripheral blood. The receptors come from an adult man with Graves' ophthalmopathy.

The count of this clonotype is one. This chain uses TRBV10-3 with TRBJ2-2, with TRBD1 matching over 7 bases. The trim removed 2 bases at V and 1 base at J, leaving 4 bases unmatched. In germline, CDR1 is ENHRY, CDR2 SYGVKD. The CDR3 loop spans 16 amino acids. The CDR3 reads CAISEEGAVNTGELFF. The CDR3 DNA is TGTGCCATCAGTGAGGAGGGGGCCGTGAACACCGGGGAGCTGTTTTTT.

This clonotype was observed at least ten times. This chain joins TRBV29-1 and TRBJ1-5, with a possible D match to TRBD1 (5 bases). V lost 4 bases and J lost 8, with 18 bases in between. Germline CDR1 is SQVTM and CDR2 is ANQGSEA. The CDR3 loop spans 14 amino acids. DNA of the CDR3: TGCAGCGTTGCGTCGGGGGGTGGTTTGGAGCCCCAGCATTTT. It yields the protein CSVASGGGLEPQHF.

The CDR3 nucleotides read TGTGCCTGGAGTGTAAGGGACTGGGAGAGCACTGAAGCTTTCTTT. It yields the protein CAWSVRDWESTEAFF. The chain links TRBV30 to TRBJ1-1; D might be TRBD1 (5 bases). This CDR3 contains 15 residues. V lost 0 bases to trimming and J lost 4 bases, with 15 bases between them. From germline, CDR1 is GTSNPN and CDR2 SVGIG (reference sequence).

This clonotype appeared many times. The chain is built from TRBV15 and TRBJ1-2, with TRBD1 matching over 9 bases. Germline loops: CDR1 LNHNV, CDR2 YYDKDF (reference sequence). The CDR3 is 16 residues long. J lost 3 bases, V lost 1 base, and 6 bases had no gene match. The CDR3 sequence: CATSRVPGTGYYGYTF. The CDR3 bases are TGTGCCACCAGCAGAGTACCCGGGACAGGGTACTATGGCTACACCTTC.

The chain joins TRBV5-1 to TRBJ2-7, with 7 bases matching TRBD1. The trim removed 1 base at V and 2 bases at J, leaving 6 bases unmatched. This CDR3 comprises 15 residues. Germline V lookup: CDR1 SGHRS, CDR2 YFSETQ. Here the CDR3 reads CASSLREGQTYEQYF. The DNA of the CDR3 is TGCGCCAGCAGCTTGCGTGAGGGACAGACCTACGAGCAGTACTTC.